The entry below describes one TCR beta chain. The CDR3 consists of 16 residues. The germline V gene encodes CDR1 SGDLS and CDR2 YYNGEE. J gave up 3 bases and V 0 bases, and 6 bases lay outside the gene matches. These data belong to a study of blood T cell repertoires in COVID-19. The repertoire was sequenced with immunoSEQ multiplex PCR; TCRdb's copy has only in-frame clones and lacks some. The sample contains about 160,000 clones, 82% of which appear only once. This receptor was taken from a man aged 55 to 70 who had recovered from COVID-19. Sequencing input: PBMCs or T cells enriched from blood (not recorded which). The chain couples TRBV9 to TRBJ2-5, with 9 positions matching TRBD1. CDR3 in amino acids: CASSVGTGATEETQYF. The CDR3 nucleotides are TGTGCCAGCAGCGTAGGGACAGGGGCCACCGAAGAGACCCAGTACTTC.